The subject of this entry is one T cell receptor (beta chain). Antigen: not known. Until they underwent thyroid surgery, no patient had received any treatment. The CDR3 sequence is 17 residues long. Germline loops: CDR1 MNHEY, CDR2 SVGEGT. After removal of 6 bases from V and 6 bases from J, the junction contained 17 bases not matched to a gene. Methods used by the authors: Differences in CDR3 between clinicopathological groups were drawn on to build a classifier intended to discriminate distant-metastatic papillary thyroid cancer patients. TCRdb used MiXCR to call clones anew from the PCR reads. TCRdb assigned the V and J calls; the authors' analysis was not used. The data show around 26,000 clones, with 20% seen just once and roughly 4.5% held by the top ten. These data come from a study of metastatic and nonmetastatic thyroid tumors. Study results and caveats: Benign nodules were reported to have significantly lower TCR beta diversity than malignant thyroid tumors, in blood and tumor.

Sequences were obtained from adjacent normal tissue. This TCR was recovered from a female donor with papillary thyroid cancer or a benign thyroid nodule (not recorded which). Some clones in this sample may be carry-over from other donors' samples. The rearrangement joins TRBV6-2 or TRBV6-3 to TRBJ2-7; 10 positions agree with TRBD2. The CDR3: CASRSSSGRAVFREQYV. The CDR3 DNA follows: TGTGCCAGCAGAAGCTCAAGCGGGAGGGCCGTGTTTCGCGAGCAGTACGTC.